This T cell receptor (beta chain) was sequenced in a study of T cells in Graves' hyperthyroidism and ophthalmopathy. CDR1 LGHNT and CDR2 FRNRAP come from the germline V gene. This CDR3 spans 19 amino acids. V lost 6 bases, J lost 3 bases, and 27 bases lay in between. This clonotype occurred once. The antigen is not known. Exclusion criteria comprised uncontrolled infection, other autoimmune disease, pregnancy or lactation. Study-level points and caveats: Stable hyperthyroidism was told apart from ophthalmopathy by a model built on 13 V-J features. Ophthalmopathy got predicted by the model a median around 6.6 months before its onset. Among thyroid clonotypes expanded above 0.001, most also appeared in blood.

Template material for amplifying TCR beta CDR3 regions consisted of RNA transcripts. Carried out on the TCR CDR3, a first-round RT-PCR used the HTBI primer set. TCRdb redid the calling of the multiplex PCR reads with MiXCR, one entry per CDR3 protein. The table lists hundreds of thousands of distinct CDR3 sequences, 15% to 20% of them singletons. The sequence was collected from a middle-aged man with Graves' ophthalmopathy. This sequence joins TRBV12-5 and TRBJ1-5; TRBD1 might be the D (5 bases). The sample taken for sequencing was blood. The CDR3 spells CASGCPSPPGPQDNQPQHF. Written as DNA, the CDR3 is TGTGCTAGTGGCTGCCCCTCACCCCCGGGACCCCAGGACAATCAGCCCCAGCATTTT.